The rows below give T cell receptor beta chains drawn from one sample of a study of molecular identifiers for immune sequencing clone quantification. One entry per CDR3 protein results from TCRdb running MiXCR on the PCR reads. The sample shows about 640,000 distinct CDR3 sequences, 20% of them seen only once. The sequenced sample consisted of naive CD8+ T cells from blood, with Jurkat cell RNA spiked in. The origin of the receptors is a human donor in good health. Some libraries in this study had Jurkat cell RNA spiked in. CDR3s include the opening cysteine and the closing phenylalanine or tryptophan. Size is stated for part of the rows, as once, few or many counts, or as a class when the clone is expanded.

j_call: TRBJ2-1
clone_size: -
v_call: TRBV20-1
cdr3_aa: CSARDSGRPTYNEQFF

j_call: TRBJ1-6
clone_size: few
v_call: TRBV7-9
cdr3_aa: CASSLAQGVNSPLHF

j_call: TRBJ2-7
clone_size: few
v_call: TRBV6-2/TRBV6-3
cdr3_aa: CASSYIRDLDYEQYF

j_call: TRBJ2-7
clone_size: many
v_call: TRBV7-2
cdr3_aa: CASSWAETGTYEQYF

j_call: TRBJ2-1
clone_size: -
v_call: TRBV10-3
cdr3_aa: CAISERLAGDNEQFF

j_call: TRBJ2-7
clone_size: -
v_call: TRBV9
cdr3_aa: CASSESGGGAYEQYF

j_call: TRBJ2-3
clone_size: -
v_call: TRBV28
cdr3_aa: CASSRGLAGGSTDTQYF

j_call: TRBJ1-5
clone_size: -
v_call: TRBV24-1
cdr3_aa: CATSDKDSPYSNQPQHF

j_call: TRBJ1-1
clone_size: -
v_call: TRBV10-3
cdr3_aa: CAISESLVNTEAFF

j_call: TRBJ2-7
clone_size: many
v_call: TRBV9
cdr3_aa: CASSVDGGNYEQYF

j_call: TRBJ2-1
clone_size: few
v_call: TRBV7-8
cdr3_aa: CASSLARDRVGNEQFF

j_call: TRBJ2-3
clone_size: -
v_call: TRBV4-1
cdr3_aa: CASSQRVPTGGVTDTQYF

j_call: TRBJ2-3
clone_size: many
v_call: TRBV6-2/TRBV6-3
cdr3_aa: CASSYSALAGGSTDTQYF

j_call: TRBJ2-3
clone_size: many
v_call: TRBV7-9
cdr3_aa: CASSSGQGRFADTQYF

j_call: TRBJ2-1
clone_size: -
v_call: TRBV4-1
cdr3_aa: CASSHVEQGFEYFSYNEQFF

j_call: TRBJ2-7
clone_size: many
v_call: TRBV4-3
cdr3_aa: CASSQDFGSYEQYF

j_call: TRBJ1-2
clone_size: -
v_call: TRBV27
cdr3_aa: CASNPGTGGIGYTF

j_call: TRBJ2-4
clone_size: few
v_call: TRBV4-1
cdr3_aa: CASSQEGQAFAKNIQYF

j_call: TRBJ1-2
clone_size: many
v_call: TRBV4-3
cdr3_aa: CASSQEITANYGYTF

j_call: TRBJ2-7
clone_size: -
v_call: TRBV6-2/TRBV6-3
cdr3_aa: CASSSPKITGRTYEQYF

j_call: TRBJ2-5
clone_size: many
v_call: TRBV10-3
cdr3_aa: CAISESMRGGQRQETQYF

j_call: TRBJ2-7
clone_size: many
v_call: TRBV18
cdr3_aa: CASSPPGAPGGEQYF

j_call: TRBJ2-3
clone_size: many
v_call: TRBV6-2/TRBV6-3
cdr3_aa: CASSSLLGENTDTQYF

j_call: TRBJ1-1
clone_size: many
v_call: TRBV6-2/TRBV6-3
cdr3_aa: CASSYWENTEAFF

j_call: TRBJ2-4
clone_size: many
v_call: TRBV20-1
cdr3_aa: CSARETAIQYF

j_call: TRBJ2-7
clone_size: -
v_call: TRBV3-1
cdr3_aa: CASSPGGGTYYEQYF

j_call: TRBJ2-5
clone_size: many
v_call: TRBV14
cdr3_aa: CASSQEAWSSGYQETQYF

j_call: TRBJ2-5
clone_size: -
v_call: TRBV5-1
cdr3_aa: CASSLSVAGVNLQGTQYF

j_call: TRBJ2-3
clone_size: many
v_call: TRBV5-1
cdr3_aa: CASSGGQIQPDTQYF

j_call: TRBJ2-3
clone_size: many
v_call: TRBV14
cdr3_aa: CASSQDGRSASTDTQYF

j_call: TRBJ2-7
clone_size: many
v_call: TRBV6-6
cdr3_aa: CASSFTPGPLYEQYF

j_call: TRBJ2-5
clone_size: many
v_call: TRBV11-2
cdr3_aa: CASSYPGSETQYF

j_call: TRBJ2-3
clone_size: many
v_call: TRBV28
cdr3_aa: CASSLFFSGRETDTQYF

j_call: TRBJ2-3
clone_size: -
v_call: TRBV28
cdr3_aa: CASSLAPGQSTGTQYF

j_call: TRBJ2-7
clone_size: many
v_call: TRBV6-5
cdr3_aa: CASSYIGQSYEQYF

j_call: TRBJ2-5
clone_size: many
v_call: TRBV7-8
cdr3_aa: CASSHRALAGETQYF

j_call: TRBJ2-5
clone_size: few
v_call: TRBV27
cdr3_aa: CASSLMGQGYGERTQYF

j_call: TRBJ2-7
clone_size: few
v_call: TRBV27
cdr3_aa: CASSLIGTGISYEQYF

j_call: TRBJ2-7
clone_size: -
v_call: TRBV27
cdr3_aa: CASRLKEWSYEQYF

j_call: TRBJ1-2
clone_size: many
v_call: TRBV9
cdr3_aa: CASSVGGFNYGYTF

j_call: TRBJ2-3
clone_size: many
v_call: TRBV7-2
cdr3_aa: CASSLVAGGATDTQYF

j_call: TRBJ2-1
clone_size: -
v_call: TRBV19
cdr3_aa: CASSIDFSGTGLFRSYNEQLF

j_call: TRBJ2-4
clone_size: -
v_call: TRBV11-3
cdr3_aa: CASSLVRVLAGVVAKNIQYF

j_call: TRBJ1-1
clone_size: -
v_call: TRBV4-3
cdr3_aa: CASSPGRHSSTEAFF

j_call: TRBJ2-7
clone_size: many
v_call: TRBV29-1
cdr3_aa: CSVRFRGSYEQYF

j_call: TRBJ1-5
clone_size: many
v_call: TRBV28
cdr3_aa: CASSLPNGEDRQPQHF

j_call: TRBJ2-7
clone_size: -
v_call: TRBV7-6
cdr3_aa: CASSPGWTYGQYF

j_call: TRBJ2-7
clone_size: many
v_call: TRBV7-9
cdr3_aa: CASSQTGGKGYEQYF

j_call: TRBJ2-1
clone_size: many
v_call: TRBV6-2/TRBV6-3
cdr3_aa: CASITRGQRGNEQFF

j_call: TRBJ1-1
clone_size: many
v_call: TRBV3-1
cdr3_aa: CASSPFSGAGTEAFF

j_call: TRBJ1-1
clone_size: few
v_call: TRBV19
cdr3_aa: CASSIIGTSNTEAFF

j_call: TRBJ1-1
clone_size: -
v_call: TRBV7-9
cdr3_aa: CASSLSYGALNTEAFF

j_call: TRBJ1-1
clone_size: many
v_call: TRBV18
cdr3_aa: CASSPGYMNTEAFF

j_call: TRBJ1-1
clone_size: many
v_call: TRBV28
cdr3_aa: CASSFFGTGVLNTEAFF

j_call: TRBJ2-2
clone_size: -
v_call: TRBV7-2
cdr3_aa: CASSETGYTGGLFF

j_call: TRBJ2-3
clone_size: many
v_call: TRBV20-1
cdr3_aa: CSATGTSGPTDTQYF

j_call: TRBJ2-7
clone_size: many
v_call: TRBV30
cdr3_aa: CAWSPGAGGNEQYF

j_call: TRBJ1-1
clone_size: many
v_call: TRBV7-9
cdr3_aa: CASSPGTGFAEAFF

j_call: TRBJ1-4
clone_size: many
v_call: TRBV5-1
cdr3_aa: CASSLSMDSGEKLFF